The text below deals with one T cell receptor (beta chain). Antigen specificity is unknown. The sample belongs to a study of persistence of HIV-infected CD4 T cells. Turning to the study itself: Donors had been on suppressive ART for a median of roughly eight years.

The study, taken as a whole, reports: CMV- and Gag-responding cells had lower TCRbeta richness than CD3/CD28-responding cells.

This was the immunoSEQ version 4 assay in survey mode. Measured with immunoSEQ multiplex PCR; TCRdb has only the in-frame clones, and not every one. There are 25,000 to 35,000 clones in the sample; roughly four fifths occur only once, and 0.8% to 0.9% lies in the top ten. Cells were stimulated with CMV-infected fibroblast lysates at roughly 10 ug/mL. CD40L-negative CD69-negative CD45RO-high memory CD4+ T cells were sorted as populations depleted of antigen-responding cells. This material consisted of CD4+ T cells sorted from PBMCs after approximately 20-hour stimulation, taken from a patient who received antiretroviral therapy. The clonotype originates from an adult man with HIV who was CMV-seropositive.

CDR3 region: CASSNYRDRGYEQYF. The DNA of the CDR3 is TGTGCCAGCAGTAATTACCGGGACAGGGGTTACGAGCAGTACTTC. The J gene is TRBJ2-7, the V gene TRBV6-5, with 10 bases lining up with TRBD1. This CDR3 has 15 amino acids. In germline, CDR1 is MNHEY, CDR2 SVGAGI. J was trimmed by 4 bases and V by 5 bases; bases with no gene match: 8.